A single sample is the source of the 7 T cell receptor beta chains below, sequenced in a study of T cell repertoires in cytomegalovirus infection. TCRdb used MiXCR to reprocess the reads, holding one entry per CDR3 protein. Here the sample spans roughly 500,000 distinct CDR3 sequences, 30% to 35% being singletons. Their target antigens are unknown. Sequencing used cultured PBMCs, obtained from culture after CMV antigen stimulation. Receptors were obtained from a human donor in good health (CMV status not recorded). Some clones in this sample may be carry-over from other donors' samples.

This chain connects TRBV12-3 or TRBV12-4 to TRBJ2-7, with D possibly being TRBD1 (6 bases). The CDR3 extends over 14 amino acids. V was shortened by 2 bases and J by 4 bases, with 12 bases between the two germline ends. This CDR3 is CASSLIGGEYEQYF. The CDR3 DNA is TGTGCCAGCAGTTTAATAGGGGGTGAATACGAGCAGTACTTC.

The table lists this clonotype with a few counts. This sequence joins TRBV24-1 and TRBJ2-5; D is possibly TRBD1 or TRBD2 (5 bases each). Germline CDR1 is KGHDR and CDR2 is SFDVKD. V was clipped by 10 bases and J by 3 bases, with 14 bases between them. CDR3 length: 13 amino acids. The CDR3 bases are TGTGCCACTGGACCGGGGCCCAAAGAGACCCAGTACTTC. Protein sequence: CATGPGPKETQYF.

The chain uses TRBV4-3 and TRBJ1-1; no firm D call. Germline V gene data show CDR1 as LGHNA and CDR2 as YSLEER. Trimming shortened V by 0 bases and J by 0 bases, and 8 bases separated the two germline ends. CDR3 size: 15 residues. CDR3 nucleotide sequence: TGCGCCAGCAGCCAAGATCTTGCGTTGAACACTGAAGCTTTCTTT. Translated, it gives CASSQDLALNTEAFF.

The chain joins TRBV29-1 to TRBJ1-2, with TRBD1 as a possible D gene (5 bases). Trimming cost V 4 bases and J 7 bases, with 19 bases left between them. The CDR3 length is 14 residues. CDR1 is SQVTM and CDR2 is ANQGSEA in the germline V gene. The CDR3 sequence: CSVVSTGIIGGYTF. CDR3 nucleotides: TGCAGCGTTGTTAGCACAGGCATAATCGGTGGCTACACCTTC.

The rearrangement joins TRBV7-2 to TRBJ2-3; no reliable D call. CDR3 length: 16 residues. V lost 1 base, J lost 0 bases, and 11 bases lay in between. Germline V lookup: CDR1 SGHTA, CDR2 FQGNSA. The CDR3 nucleotides read TGTGCCAGCAGCTTAGTTTCAGCGTTGAGCACAGATACGCAGTATTTT. This encodes CASSLVSALSTDTQYF.

This clonotype occurred a few times. The rearrangement joins TRBV11-2 to TRBJ2-1; weak D call: TRBD2 (5 bases). V dropped 4 bases and J dropped 6 bases, with 10 bases sitting between them. The CDR3 length is 13 residues. Per germline, CDR1 SGHAT and CDR2 FQNNGV. DNA of the CDR3: TGTGCCAGCAGCTCACGGGCGGGCAATGAGCAGTTCTTC. It translates to CASSSRAGNEQFF.

This clonotype has at least ten counts. The rearrangement uses TRBV7-3 and TRBJ1-1; D remains unclear. Germline V gene data show CDR1 as SGHTA and CDR2 as FQGTGA. Trimming left V 2 bases short and J 2 bases short, with 15 bases between. The length of the CDR3 is 16 residues. CDR3 coding DNA: TGTGCCAGCAGCTTATTAACGCGGCAGAAAAACACTGAAGCTTTCTTT. Residues: CASSLLTRQKNTEAFF. Based on the CDR3 plus reference TRBV7-3 and TRBJ1-1, the full variable domain is GAGVSQTPSNKVTEKGKYVELRCDPISGHTALYWYRQSLGQGPEFLIYFQGTGAADDSGLPNDRFFAVRPEGSVSTLKIQRTERGDSAVYLCASSLLTRQKNTEAFFGQGTRLTVV.